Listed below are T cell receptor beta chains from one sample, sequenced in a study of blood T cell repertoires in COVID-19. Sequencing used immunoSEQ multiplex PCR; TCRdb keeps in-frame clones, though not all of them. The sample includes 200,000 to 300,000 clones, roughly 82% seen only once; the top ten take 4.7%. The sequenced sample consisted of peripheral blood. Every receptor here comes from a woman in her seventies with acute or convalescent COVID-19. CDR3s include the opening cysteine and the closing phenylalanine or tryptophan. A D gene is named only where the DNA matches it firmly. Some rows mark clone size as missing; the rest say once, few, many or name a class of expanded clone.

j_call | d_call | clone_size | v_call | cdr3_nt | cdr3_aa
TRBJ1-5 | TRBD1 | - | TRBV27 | TGTGCCAGCAGTTTAGGGACAGGGAAGAATCAGCCCCAGCATTTT | CASSLGTGKNQPQHF
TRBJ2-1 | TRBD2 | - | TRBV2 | TGTGCCATCGGGCTACTAGCGAGCTCCTACAATGAGCAGTTCTTC | CAIGLLASSYNEQFF
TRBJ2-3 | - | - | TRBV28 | TGTGCCAGCAGGGGCCAGGGCACAGATACGCAGTATTTT | CASRGQGTDTQYF
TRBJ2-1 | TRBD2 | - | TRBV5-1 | TGCGCCAGCAGCCAGAATAGCGGGGCCTCCTACAATGAGCAGTTCTTC | CASSQNSGASYNEQFF
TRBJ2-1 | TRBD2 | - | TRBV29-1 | TGCAGCGTTAGCGGGGGGTTCTCCTACAATGAGCAGTTCTTC | CSVSGGFSYNEQFF
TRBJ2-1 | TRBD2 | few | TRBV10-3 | TGTGCCATCAGTGCTAATAAAGGGGCTAGCGGGAGATACAATGAGCAGTTCTTC | CAISANKGASGRYNEQFF
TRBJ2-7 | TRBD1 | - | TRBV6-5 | TGTGCCAGCAAACGGGACAGGGGTTCCTACGAGCAGTACTTC | CASKRDRGSYEQYF
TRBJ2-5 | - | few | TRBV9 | TGTGCCAGCAGCGTAGACAGCGGAAGGGGGGAGACCCAGTACTTC | CASSVDSGRGETQYF
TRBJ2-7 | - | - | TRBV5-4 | TGTGCCAGCAGCTTGGTCGGACAGGGAGGGCACGAGCAGTACTTC | CASSLVGQGGHEQYF
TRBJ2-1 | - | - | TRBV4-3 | TGCGCCAGCAGCCAAGAGGCGGGTCAGGCGAACAATGAGCAGTTCTTC | CASSQEAGQANNEQFF
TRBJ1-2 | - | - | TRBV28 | TGTGCCAGCAGAAACCAAAGGGGGGGAGGCTACACCTTC | CASRNQRGGGYTF
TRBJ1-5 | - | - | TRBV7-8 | TGTGCCAGCAGTCTTACAGCCGCCGATCAGCCCCAGCATTTT | CASSLTAADQPQHF
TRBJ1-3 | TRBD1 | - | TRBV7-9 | TGTGCCAGCAGCTTATCGTGGGACAGGGTAGACACCATATATTTT | CASSLSWDRVDTIYF
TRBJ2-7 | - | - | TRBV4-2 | TGTGCCAGCAGCCAAGGGGCTCAGGGCAACGAGCAGTACTTC | CASSQGAQGNEQYF
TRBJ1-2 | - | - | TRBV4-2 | TGTGCCAGCAGCCAAGATGGTTCCAGTCAAGTCTATGGCTACACCTTC | CASSQDGSSQVYGYTF
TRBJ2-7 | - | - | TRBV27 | TGTGCCAGCAGTTTGAGACAGAGCTACGAGCAGTACTTC | CASSLRQSYEQYF
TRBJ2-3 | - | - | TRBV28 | TGTGCCAGCAGAAGGACAGAAACGCAGTATTTT | CASRRTETQYF
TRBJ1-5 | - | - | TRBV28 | TGTGCCAGCAGTTTGGACTTAAAGATTGAGCCCCAGCATTTT | CASSLDLKIEPQHF
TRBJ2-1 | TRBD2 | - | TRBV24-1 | TGTGCCACCAGTGAATCTTTAGCGGGATACAATGAGCAGTTCTTC | CATSESLAGYNEQFF
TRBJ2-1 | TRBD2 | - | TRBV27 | TGTGCCAGCAGTTTTGGGACTAGCGGGGATGAGCAGTTCTTC | CASSFGTSGDEQFF
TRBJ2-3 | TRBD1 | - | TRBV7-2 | TGTGCCAGCAGCTTAAGGGACAGGGCGGGAGATACGCAGTATTTT | CASSLRDRAGDTQYF
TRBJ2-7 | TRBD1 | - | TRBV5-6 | TGTGCCAGCAGCTTCTTGGGACAGAGCTCCTACGAGCAGTACTTC | CASSFLGQSSYEQYF
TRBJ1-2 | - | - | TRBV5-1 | TGCGCCAGCAGCTTGGGACAGCTAGATGGCTACACCTTC | CASSLGQLDGYTF
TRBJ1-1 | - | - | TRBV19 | TGTGCCAGTAGTATAGATCGGGTGACTGAAGCTTTCTTT | CASSIDRVTEAFF
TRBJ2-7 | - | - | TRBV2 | TGTGCCAGCAAACGGGGGGCCCAGTACGAGCAGTACTTC | CASKRGAQYEQYF
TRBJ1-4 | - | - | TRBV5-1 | TGCGCCAGCAGCTCGGACAGTTCTAATGAAAAACTGTTTTTT | CASSSDSSNEKLFF
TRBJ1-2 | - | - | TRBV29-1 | TGCAGCGTGGACAGTTCCGGACCTGGCTACACCTTC | CSVDSSGPGYTF
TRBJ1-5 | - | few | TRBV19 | TGTGCCAGTACCTTTACGGGACAAGGAACCCGACAGCCCCAGCATTTT | CASTFTGQGTRQPQHF
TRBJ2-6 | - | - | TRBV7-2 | TGTGCCAGCAGCGCTCGACAGGGGAGGGCTGGGGCCAACGTCCTGACTTTC | CASSARQGRAGANVLTF
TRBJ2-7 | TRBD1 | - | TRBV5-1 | TGCGCCAGCAGCGGGACAGGATTCTCCTACGAGCAGTACTTC | CASSGTGFSYEQYF
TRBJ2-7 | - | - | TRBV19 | TGTGCCAGTAGTATGACAGGCGGTAGCTCCTACGAGCAGTACTTC | CASSMTGGSSYEQYF
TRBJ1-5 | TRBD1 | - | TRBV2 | TGTGCCAGCCAAAGCCCAGGGGGCAGGCAGCCCCAGCATTTT | CASQSPGGRQPQHF
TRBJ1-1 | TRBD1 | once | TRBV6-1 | TGTGCCAGCAAGGACAGGGGCCGGGGGACTGAAGCTTTCTTT | CASKDRGRGTEAFF
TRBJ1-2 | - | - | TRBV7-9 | TGTGCCAGCAGCTTAGCAGGGAGAGGCTACACCTTC | CASSLAGRGYTF
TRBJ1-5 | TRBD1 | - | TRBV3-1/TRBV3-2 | TGTGCCAGCAGCCAAGGATATCTAAGGAGGGGGCTGGACAATCAGCCCCAGCATTTT | CASSQGYLRRGLDNQPQHF
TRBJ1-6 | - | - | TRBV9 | TGTGCCAGCAGCGGAAGACAGGAAAGCTCCTATAATTCACCCCTCCACTTT | CASSGRQESSYNSPLHF
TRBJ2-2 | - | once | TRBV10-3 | TGTGCCATCAGTGAACAGGAGGGAACCGGGGAGCTGTTTTTT | CAISEQEGTGELFF
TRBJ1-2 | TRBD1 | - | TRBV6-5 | TGTGCCAGCAGTTATACAGGGGGGGACTATGGCTACACCTTC | CASSYTGGDYGYTF
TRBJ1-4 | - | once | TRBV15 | TGTGCCACCAGCACGTCTTGGGGCGGTGAAAAACTGTTTTTT | CATSTSWGGEKLFF
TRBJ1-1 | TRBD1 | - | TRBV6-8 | TGTGCCAGCAATATTGGGGGACAGGGACCAGGTGGGGAAGCTTTCTTT | CASNIGGQGPGGEAFF
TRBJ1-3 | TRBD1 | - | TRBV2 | TGTGCCAGCAGTGATAGGACAGGTGGAAACACCATATATTTT | CASSDRTGGNTIYF
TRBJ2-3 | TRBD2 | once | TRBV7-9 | TGTGCCAGCAGAACGACTAGCGGGGGGGCTGGTTTTTCGGATACGCAGTATTTT | CASRTTSGGAGFSDTQYF
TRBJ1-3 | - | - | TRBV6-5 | TGTGCCAGCAGTTACCGGGGGGACACCATATATTTT | CASSYRGDTIYF
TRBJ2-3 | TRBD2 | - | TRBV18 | TGTGCCAGCTCACCATGGGCTAGCGGGGGGAGCACAGATACGCAGTATTTT | CASSPWASGGSTDTQYF
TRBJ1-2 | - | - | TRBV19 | TGTGCCAGTAGCCCGGGGGGTGTCTATGGCTACACCTTC | CASSPGGVYGYTF
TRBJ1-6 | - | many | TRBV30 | TGTGCCTCCGTTGGACTGTCCCCGCGGGGGCCCCTCCACTTT | CASVGLSPRGPLHF
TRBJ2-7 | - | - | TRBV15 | TGTGCCACCAGCAGAGATCGGGTGGTCTCCTACGAGCAGTACTTC | CATSRDRVVSYEQYF
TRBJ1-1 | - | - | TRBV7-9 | TGTGCCAGCAGCTCTATAACTGAAGCTTTCTTT | CASSSITEAFF
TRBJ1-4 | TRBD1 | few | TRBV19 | TGTGCCAGTAGTCGGACAGGGAATAATGAAAAACTGTTTTTT | CASSRTGNNEKLFF
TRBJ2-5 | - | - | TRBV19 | TGTGCCAGCCGAACCGACAGAGAGACCCAGTACTTC | CASRTDRETQYF
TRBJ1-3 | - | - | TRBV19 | TGTGCCAGTAGCCTAACAGGCCGCTCTGGAAACACCATATATTTT | CASSLTGRSGNTIYF
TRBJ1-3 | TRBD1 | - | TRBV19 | TGTGCCAGTAGTGGTTACAGGGGGAACGGAAACACCATATATTTT | CASSGYRGNGNTIYF
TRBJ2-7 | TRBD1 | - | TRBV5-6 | TGTGCCAGCAGCCCAGAAGGCCGCAGGGGGCGATCCTACGAGCAGTACTTC | CASSPEGRRGRSYEQYF